The 26 T cell receptor beta chains listed next were all sequenced from one sample in a study of cytomegalovirus exposure and HLA in healthy donors. A multiplex PCR was run with 60 Vbeta primers and 13 Jbeta primers. Sequenced by immunoSEQ multiplex PCR; TCRdb stores in-frame clones only, minus some. This table holds some 130,000 clones, roughly 85% found once. What was sequenced was PBMCs. The source is a man between 40 and 49 years old in good health and CMV-seropositive.

This chain links TRBV5-1 with TRBJ2-7; 8 bases agree with TRBD1. Germline V gives CDR1 SGHRS, CDR2 YFSETQ. Trimming at V came to 1 base and at J to 7 bases, leaving 13 bases not matched to a gene. The CDR3 is made up of 16 amino acids. The CDR3 spells CASSLSPQDREDEQYF. The CDR3 DNA reads TGCGCCAGCAGCTTGTCTCCTCAGGACAGGGAGGATGAGCAGTACTTC.

The chain combines TRBV19 with TRBJ2-5; 8 bases agree with TRBD1. The V gene's germline CDR1 is LNHDA and CDR2 SQIVND (reference sequence). V lost 4 bases and J lost 6; bases outside the gene matches: 10. The CDR3 is 15 residues long. As DNA, the CDR3 is TGTGCCAGTAGTAAGCCCGGGACAGGCGATCAGACCCAGTACTTC. Translation: CASSKPGTGDQTQYF.

The chain uses TRBV27 and TRBJ2-5; 9 nucleotides match TRBD2. Germline-derived CDR1 and CDR2 are MNHEY and SMNVEV (reference sequence). This CDR3 has 15 amino acids. Losses at the gene ends were 1 base for V and 1 base for J; bases not matched to a gene: 1. DNA of the CDR3: TGTGCCAGCAGTTTATGGACTAGCGTCCAAGAGACCCAGTACTTC. Its protein product is CASSLWTSVQETQYF.

This chain links TRBV6-6 with TRBJ2-5; D gene ambiguous. Germline loops: CDR1 MNHNY, CDR2 SVGAGI (reference sequence). The CDR3 covers 12 residues. V was clipped by 2 bases and J by 3 bases, with 4 bases between them. CDR3 residues: CASSYTEETQYF. CDR3 DNA sequence: TGTGCCAGCAGTTACACGGAAGAGACCCAGTACTTC.

The chain combines TRBV6-5 with TRBJ2-7; a weak D match, TRBD2 (5 bases). CDR1 MNHEY and CDR2 SVGAGI come from the germline V gene. This CDR3 comprises 15 residues. Trimming pared 0 bases from V and 2 bases from J, leaving 11 bases between. The CDR3 nucleotides are TGTGCCAGCAGTTACTCCCTAGCAGACACCTACGAGCAGTACTTC. Encoded protein: CASSYSLADTYEQYF.

As DNA, the CDR3 is TGTGCCAGCAGCTGGGACAGAGCCTACGAGCAGTACTTC. Protein product: CASSWDRAYEQYF. The rearrangement uses TRBV2 and TRBJ2-7; 7 nucleotides match TRBD1. There are 13 residues in the CDR3. The trim removed 6 bases at V and 2 bases at J, leaving 4 bases unmatched. The germline CDR1 and CDR2 sequences are SNHLY and FYNNEI.

This sequence joins TRBV5-1 and TRBJ2-7; D is perhaps TRBD2 (6 bases). Germline V CDR1 and CDR2: SGHRS, YFSETQ. The CDR3 has 14 amino acids. Trimming stripped 4 bases from V and 8 bases from J, with 19 bases between. The CDR3 DNA sequence: TGCGCCAGCAGCGTGGAACCGGGACTCCAAAAGCAGTACTTC. It is translated as CASSVEPGLQKQYF.

This CDR3 is CASSVDLSINEKLFF. The CDR3 DNA reads as TGTGCCAGCAGCGTAGACCTAAGTATAAATGAAAAACTGTTTTTT. The genes are TRBV9 and TRBJ1-4; D is undetermined. V gave up 0 bases and J gave up 5 bases, with 11 bases separating them. This CDR3 spans 15 amino acids. Germline lookup yields CDR1 SGDLS and CDR2 YYNGEE.

The genes are TRBV6-5 and TRBJ2-5; a weak D match, TRBD1 (5 bases). The length of the CDR3 is 15 residues. The germline gives CDR1 MNHEY, CDR2 SVGAGI. Trimming removed 6 bases at V and 2 bases at J, with 16 bases between. The CDR3 DNA sequence: TGTGCCAGCAGCCCCTCCAGGGTACAGCAAGAGACCCAGTACTTC. As protein: CASSPSRVQQETQYF.

The chain is built from TRBV15 and TRBJ2-1; D gene uncertain. CDR1 LNHNV and CDR2 YYDKDF come from the germline V gene (reference sequence). The CDR3 extends over 12 amino acids. Trimming pared 0 bases from V and 9 bases from J, leaving 6 bases between. CDR3 residues: CATSRDQVEQFF. CDR3 nucleotide sequence: TGTGCCACCAGCAGAGATCAGGTTGAGCAGTTCTTC.

In DNA form, the CDR3 reads TGTGCCAGCAGCAGAGACAGGGGTGAGGCGGGTGGCTACACCTTC. This codes for CASSRDRGEAGGYTF. V and J are TRBV4-2 and TRBJ1-2; 8 bases map to TRBD1. After removal of 5 bases from V and 7 bases from J, the junction contained 12 bases not matched to a gene. Germline V lookup: CDR1 LGHNA, CDR2 YNFKEQ. The CDR3 totals 15 residues.

V gene TRBV12-5 combines with J gene TRBJ1-2; tentatively, D is TRBD1 (5 bases). This CDR3 has 14 amino acids. V was trimmed by 10 bases and J by 7 bases, leaving 22 bases between them. Germline CDR1 LGHNT, CDR2 FRNRAP. The CDR3 nucleotides are TGTGCTACTAAAATCCCGAGGAGGGGAACTGGCTACACCTTC. Protein product: CATKIPRRGTGYTF.

Concerning this clone: Other DNA sequences of this sample code for an identical CDR3. The rearrangement links TRBV5-4 to TRBJ2-3; 12 positions agree with TRBD2. The CDR3 is made up of 16 amino acids. Germline CDR1 and CDR2: SGHNT and YYREEE (reference sequence). J gave up 1 base and V 0 bases, and 0 bases lay outside the gene matches. Here the CDR3 reads CASSLGLAGGTDTQYF. In DNA, the CDR3 is TGTGCCAGCAGCTTGGGACTAGCGGGAGGCACAGATACGCAGTATTTT.

The chain links TRBV19 to TRBJ2-3; D is possibly TRBD2 (5 bases). The ends were cut back, 7 bases at V and 2 bases at J, with 13 bases in the middle. CDR1 and CDR2 from the germline V gene are LNHDA and SQIVND (reference sequence). This CDR3 is built from 14 residues. The chain's CDR3 is CASTTAGDTDTQYF. The CDR3 DNA follows: TGTGCCAGTACGACCGCCGGGGACACAGATACGCAGTATTTT.

This chain uses TRBV19 with TRBJ2-1; 10 bases map to TRBD2. With V trimmed by 5 bases and J by 1 base, 8 bases remained unmatched. The CDR3 has 17 amino acids. From germline, CDR1 is LNHDA and CDR2 SQIVND (reference sequence). CDR3 sequence reads: CASSGLAGVVSYNEQFF. The CDR3 DNA follows: TGTGCCAGTAGTGGGCTAGCGGGAGTCGTTTCCTACAATGAGCAGTTCTTC.

There are a few counts of this clone. Mismatch with germline at one junction end may stem from a read error. The chain couples TRBV7-9 to TRBJ1-1; D is undetermined. CDR1 is SEHNR and CDR2 is FQNEAQ in the germline V gene (reference sequence). The CDR3 loop spans 12 amino acids. The CDR3 sequence is CSSSFLNTEAFF. In nucleotides, the CDR3 is TGTTCCAGCAGCTTCTTGAACACTGAAGCTTTCTTT.

This chain uses TRBV15 with TRBJ2-7, with 11 positions matching TRBD2. V was pared by 5 bases and J by 3 bases, with 3 bases of the junction left unmatched. CDR3 length: 14 amino acids. The germline CDR1 and CDR2 sequences are LNHNV and YYDKDF (reference sequence). The CDR3 is CATSPSGRLYEQYF. Written as DNA, the CDR3 is TGTGCCACCAGCCCTAGCGGGAGGCTCTACGAGCAGTACTTC.

This chain joins TRBV15 and TRBJ2-3, with TRBD1 matching over 8 bases. The ends lost 4 bases at V and 4 bases at J; junction bases unmatched: 7. This CDR3 spans 15 amino acids. Germline V gives CDR1 LNHNV, CDR2 YYDKDF (reference sequence). The CDR3, as DNA: TGTGCCACCAGCACCGACAGGGGATTGGCAGATACGCAGTATTTT. Amino acids: CATSTDRGLADTQYF. Variable domain in full (rest from reference TRBV15 and TRBJ2-3): DAMVIQNPRYQVTQFGKPVTLSCSQTLNHNVMYWYQQKSSQAPKLLFHYYDKDFNNEADTPDNFQSRRPNTSFCFLDIRSPGLGDTAMYLCATSTDRGLADTQYFGPGTRLTVL.

This clone was recorded a few times. The J gene is TRBJ1-4, the V gene TRBV10-3; the match to TRBD1 covers 8 bases. The germline CDR1 and CDR2 sequences are ENHRY and SYGVKD. The CDR3 has 13 residues. V was clipped by 4 bases and J by 5 bases; unmatched bases: 0. The CDR3: CAISGTGNEKLFF. In DNA, the CDR3 is TGTGCCATCAGTGGGACAGGGAATGAAAAACTGTTTTTT.

The sample holds a few counts of this clone. The V gene is TRBV5-4, the J gene TRBJ1-2; tentatively, D is TRBD1 (6 bases). The V end lost 4 bases, the J end lost 3 bases, and 13 bases lay between the germline ends. CDR3 length: 14 residues. From germline, CDR1 is SGHNT and CDR2 YYREEE (reference sequence). CDR3 nucleotide sequence: TGTGCCAGCAGCGCCCCACAGGGACACTATGGCTACACCTTC. Encoded protein: CASSAPQGHYGYTF.

This rearrangement joins TRBV27 to TRBJ2-5, with TRBD2 matching 13 bases. The CDR3 runs to 19 residues. Unmatched junction bases numbered 12, after V lost 3 bases and J lost 2 bases. From germline, CDR1 is MNHEY and CDR2 SMNVEV (reference sequence). The DNA for the CDR3 is TGTGCCAGCAGTTTTGGGGCTGGACTAGCGGGAGAAGGTCAAGAGACCCAGTACTTC. The encoded protein is CASSFGAGLAGEGQETQYF.

This chain joins TRBV15 and TRBJ2-5; a possible D gene is TRBD1 (5 bases). CDR1 is LNHNV, CDR2 YYDKDF, per germline (reference sequence). This CDR3 is 16 amino acids long. Between the trimmed V and J ends, which lost 1 base and 2 bases, there was a span of 14 bases. The CDR3 DNA follows: TGTGCCACCAGCAGAGGGTTAGGGCAGGGTCAAGAGACCCAGTACTTC. This sequence encodes CATSRGLGQGQETQYF. The complete variable domain, with remaining parts taken from reference TRBV15 and TRBJ2-5, reads DAMVIQNPRYQVTQFGKPVTLSCSQTLNHNVMYWYQQKSSQAPKLLFHYYDKDFNNEADTPDNFQSRRPNTSFCFLDIRSPGLGDTAMYLCATSRGLGQGQETQYFGPGTRLLVL.

The rearrangement joins TRBV10-3 to TRBJ2-3, with 7 bases identical to TRBD2. The CDR3 consists of 15 residues. The trim removed 0 bases at V and 0 bases at J, leaving 0 bases unmatched. Germline V CDR1 and CDR2: ENHRY, SYGVKD. The CDR3 spells CAISESSGSTDTQYF. In DNA, the CDR3 is TGTGCCATCAGTGAGTCTAGCGGGAGCACAGATACGCAGTATTTT.

This sequence joins TRBV6-5 and TRBJ1-1, with 9 bases fitting TRBD1. The CDR3 sequence is 14 residues long. Looked up from germline, CDR1 is MNHEY and CDR2 is SVGAGI. V shed 6 bases, J shed 6 bases, and the junction held 8 bases outside the gene matches. The CDR3 spells CASSRPDRGSEAFF. The CDR3 DNA is TGTGCCAGCAGCCGCCCGGACAGGGGTTCTGAAGCTTTCTTT.

The V and J genes are TRBV5-6 and TRBJ1-6; D unclear. CDR1 SGHDT and CDR2 YYEEEE come from the germline V gene. The germline V and J ends were trimmed by 1 base and 9 bases, with 17 bases remaining between them. CDR3 length: 16 residues. CDR3 protein: CASSLFRAGTGSPLHF. CDR3 coding DNA: TGTGCCAGCAGCTTGTTCCGGGCGGGTACGGGTTCACCCCTCCACTTT.

This sequence joins TRBV14 and TRBJ2-5, with TRBD1 matching over 7 bases. The J call may be wrong; the DNA end is better matched by TRBJ2-7. The CDR3 runs to 16 residues. Germline CDR1 reads SGHDN; CDR2 reads FVKESK. CDR3 sequence reads: CASSQKVNRGYDEQYF. The CDR3 nucleotides read TGTGCCAGCAGCCAAAAGGTCAACAGGGGATACGACGAGCAGTACTTC.